Below, one T cell receptor beta chain is given with its context. These data come from a study of cytomegalovirus exposure and HLA in healthy donors. The donors formed part of the roughly 120-subject validation cohort, distinct from the roughly 700-subject first cohort. The protocol was immunoSEQ multiplex PCR, while the TCRdb copy is restricted to in-frame clones and leaves out a portion. The data contain approximately 270,000 clones, 70% to 90% of them singletons. This TCR was sampled from a woman aged 18-30 years in good health and CMV-seronegative. Material: PBMCs.

In DNA form, the CDR3 reads TGTGCCAGCAGTTACTCGATTCCAGGGGTGGGCACTGAAGCTTTCTTT. This codes for CASSYSIPGVGTEAFF. J is TRBJ1-1 and V is TRBV6-5; tentative D call: TRBD1 (6 bases). Trimming cost V 0 bases and J 4 bases, with 15 bases left between them. The CDR3 totals 16 residues. Germline CDR1 is MNHEY and CDR2 is SVGAGI.